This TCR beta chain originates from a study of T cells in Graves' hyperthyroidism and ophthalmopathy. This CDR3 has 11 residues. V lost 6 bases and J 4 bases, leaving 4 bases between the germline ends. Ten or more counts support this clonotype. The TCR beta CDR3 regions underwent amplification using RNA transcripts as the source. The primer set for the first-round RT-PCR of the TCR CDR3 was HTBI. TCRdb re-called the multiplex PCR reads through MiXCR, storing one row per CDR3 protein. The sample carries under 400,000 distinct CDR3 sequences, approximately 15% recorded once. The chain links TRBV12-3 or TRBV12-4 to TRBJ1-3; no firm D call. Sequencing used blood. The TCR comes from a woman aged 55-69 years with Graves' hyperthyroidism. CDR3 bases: TGTGCCAGCAGAGCCGGAAACACCATATATTTT. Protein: CASRAGNTIYF.